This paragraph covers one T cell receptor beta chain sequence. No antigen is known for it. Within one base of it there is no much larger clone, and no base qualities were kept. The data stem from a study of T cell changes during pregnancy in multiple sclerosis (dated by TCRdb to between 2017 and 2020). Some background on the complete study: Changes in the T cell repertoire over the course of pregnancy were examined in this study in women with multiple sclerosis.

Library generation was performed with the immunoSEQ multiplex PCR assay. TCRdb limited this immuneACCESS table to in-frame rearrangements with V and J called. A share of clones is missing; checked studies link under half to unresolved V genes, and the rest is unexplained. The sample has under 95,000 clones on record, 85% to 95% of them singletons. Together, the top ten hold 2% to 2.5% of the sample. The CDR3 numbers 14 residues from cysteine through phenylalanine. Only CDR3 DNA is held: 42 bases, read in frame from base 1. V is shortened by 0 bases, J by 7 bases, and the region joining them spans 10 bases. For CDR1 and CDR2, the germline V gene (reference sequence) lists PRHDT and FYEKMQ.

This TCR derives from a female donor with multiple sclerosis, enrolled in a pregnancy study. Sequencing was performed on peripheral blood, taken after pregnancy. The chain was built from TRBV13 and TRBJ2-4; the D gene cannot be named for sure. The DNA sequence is TGTGCCAGCAGCTTAGGAGACTCCGGGAACATTCAGTACTTC. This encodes CASSLGDSGNIQYF.